The next 10 T cell receptor beta chains were all read from a single sample in a study of CD8 T cells in Susac syndrome. The RNA input was 0.5 to 1 ug, and it was reverse transcribed with random hexamers. Each CDR3 protein gets one entry after TCRdb re-called the immunoSEQ multiplex PCR reads with MiXCR. The profile shows under 200,000 distinct CDR3 sequences, more than 90% of them singletons. Sequenced material: CD4+ T cells from PBMCs. All receptors derive from a human donor in good health.

The chain recombines TRBV9 with TRBJ1-2, with 7 bases fitting TRBD1. Germline loops: CDR1 SGDLS, CDR2 YYNGEE. The V gene end was trimmed by 5 bases and the J gene end by 8 bases; junction bases not matched to a gene: 6. The CDR3 spans 12 residues. The CDR3 sequence is CASSPQGGGYTF. DNA of the CDR3: TGTGCCAGCAGTCCTCAGGGGGGAGGCTACACCTTC.

The chain uses TRBV7-2 and TRBJ1-1, with 8 bases lining up with TRBD1. Germline assignment: CDR1 SGHTA and CDR2 FQGNSA. The CDR3 runs 13 residues. J gave up 5 bases and V 1 base, and 0 bases lay outside the gene matches. This chain's CDR3 is CASSLDRGTEAFF. In DNA, the CDR3 is TGTGCCAGCAGCTTAGACAGGGGGACTGAAGCTTTCTTT.

The chain joins TRBV7-2 to TRBJ1-2, with D maybe TRBD1 (6 bases). V lost 2 bases and J lost 4, with 11 bases in between. The CDR3 covers 14 residues. Germline V gives CDR1 SGHTA, CDR2 FQGNSA. The CDR3 DNA reads TGTGCCAGCAGCTTACCTCAGGGGCGCTATGGCTACACCTTC. This translates into CASSLPQGRYGYTF.

The chain has TRBV4-3 and TRBJ2-2; no firm D call. Trimming stripped 0 bases from V and 0 bases from J, with 11 bases between. The CDR3 is 17 amino acids. Germline-derived CDR1 and CDR2 are LGHNA and YSLEER. CDR3: CASSQDGVFANTGELFF. CDR3 bases: TGCGCCAGCAGCCAAGACGGTGTTTTCGCGAACACCGGGGAGCTGTTTTTT.

V and J are TRBV7-9 and TRBJ2-5; 7 bases are a match to TRBD2. The CDR3 is made up of 13 amino acids. The V gene end was trimmed by 1 base and the J gene end by 9 bases; junction bases not matched to a gene: 5. CDR1 and CDR2 (germline): SEHNR, FQNEAQ (reference sequence). CDR3 loop: CASSLGFGRAQYF. The CDR3 DNA follows: TGTGCCAGCAGCTTAGGATTTGGGAGGGCCCAGTACTTC.

The chain employs TRBV14 and TRBJ2-1; 8 bases line up with TRBD2. The CDR3 is 15 residues long. J was trimmed by 8 bases and V by 1 base; bases with no gene match: 7. CDR1 SGHDN and CDR2 FVKESK come from the germline V gene. The DNA for the CDR3 is TGTGCCAGCAGCCAAGTTGGCGGGGGGACGTATGAGCAGTTCTTC. It encodes CASSQVGGGTYEQFF.

The chain combines TRBV4-3 with TRBJ2-3; TRBD1 matches at 7 bases. Trimming cost V 4 bases and J 6 bases; bases outside gene matches: 4. Germline V gives CDR1 LGHNA, CDR2 YSLEER. The CDR3 is 13 amino acids. The CDR3 loop is CASSRTGPDTQYF. The CDR3, as DNA: TGCGCCAGCAGCCGGACAGGCCCCGATACGCAGTATTTT.

This clonotype was seen only once. This chain uses TRBV3-1 with TRBJ2-1; 10 bases are a match to TRBD2. Germline V gene data show CDR1 as LGHDT and CDR2 as YNNKEL (reference sequence). The CDR3 has 16 amino acids. V dropped 4 bases and J dropped 12; count of bases not matched to a gene: 15. The CDR3 sequence: CASSLPPAGGLDVQFF. DNA of the CDR3: TGTGCCAGCAGCCTCCCCCCAGCGGGGGGGTTAGATGTGCAGTTCTTC.

This chain connects TRBV20-1 to TRBJ2-1; 7 nucleotides agree with TRBD1. The CDR3 totals 14 residues. The V segment lost 6 bases and the J segment 0 bases; nucleotides outside the gene matches: 5. Germline V lookup: CDR1 DFQATT, CDR2 SNEGSKA (reference sequence). The DNA for the CDR3 is TGCAGTGCGAGGGACAGTAGCTCCTACAATGAGCAGTTCTTC. Translation: CSARDSSSYNEQFF.

This clonotype was seen a single time. The chain carries TRBV11-2 and TRBJ2-1; D uncertain. The CDR3 is 12 residues long. Trimming removed 3 bases at V and 9 bases at J, with 9 bases between. Per germline, CDR1 SGHAT and CDR2 FQNNGV. Written as DNA, the CDR3 is TGTGCCAGCAGCTTTAATTGGGGTGAGCAGTTCTTC. Translating it yields CASSFNWGEQFF. Combining the CDR3 with reference TRBV11-2 and TRBJ2-1 gives the whole variable domain EAGVAQSPRYKIIEKRQSVAFWCNPISGHATLYWYQQILGQGPKLLIQFQNNGVVDDSQLPKDRFSAERLKGVDSTLKIQPAKLEDSAVYLCASSFNWGEQFFGPGTRLTVL.